This record concerns one T cell receptor (beta chain) sequence. Its antigen is still unknown. No per-base quality is available; no much larger clone lies one base away. CDR1 and CDR2 (MNHEY, SMNVEV) derive from the germline V gene (reference sequence). The cysteine opens and the phenylalanine closes a CDR3 of 15 amino acids. Only the CDR3 portion is preserved as DNA: 45 bases, with reading frame beginning at the first base. This record comes from a study of CD4 and CD8 cells across lung adenocarcinoma regions (dated by TCRdb to the late 2010s). Concerning the study at large: The study examined intratumor heterogeneity of the T cell receptor repertoire by comparing tumor centers with tumor margins.

Receptor libraries were prepared by PCR. Instrument on record: HiSeq X Ten. TCRdb trimmed public reads at Q25 via fastp, called clones via MiXCR and kept in-frame beta chains. When rows share a CDR3 protein, they turn into one entry using the most common DNA and genes. In all, the sample holds around 20,000 distinct CDR3 sequences, and roughly 54% of those were seen once. The ten largest account for around 28% of the sample. Patients with localized lung adenocarcinoma, a subtype of non-small cell lung cancer, were used as donors. Samples were obtained from the centers of localized lung adenocarcinomas. For TCR repertoire analysis, CD8+ T cells taken from tumor tissue were profiled apart from CD4+ T cells.

The sequence is built from TRBV27 and TRBJ2-5, and TRBD2 may be the D gene, going by 6 matching bases. TRBJ2-7 explains the end of the DNA better; the J call may be wrong. Sequenced sample: CD8+ T cells from the center of a lung tumor. What this sample's cell subset or site label stands for: tumor center region. The TCR was taken from a female donor with lung adenocarcinoma. The CD4 and CD8 labels of this study may be unreliable. In nucleotide form, the sequence is TGTGCCAGCAAGAAATACCGGGACTTCGCCTACGAGCAGTACTTC. Translated, this is CASKKYRDFAYEQYF.